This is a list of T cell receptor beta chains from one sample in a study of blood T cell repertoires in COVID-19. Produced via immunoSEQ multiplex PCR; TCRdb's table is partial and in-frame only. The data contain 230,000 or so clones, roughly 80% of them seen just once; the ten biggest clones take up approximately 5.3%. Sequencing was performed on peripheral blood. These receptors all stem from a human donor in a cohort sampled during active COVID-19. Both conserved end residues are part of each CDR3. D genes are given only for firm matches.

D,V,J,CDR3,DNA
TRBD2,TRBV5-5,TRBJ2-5,CASSSGGVPETQYF,TGTGCCAGCAGCTCGGGGGGAGTTCCAGAGACCCAGTACTTC
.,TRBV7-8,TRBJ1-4,CASTLRTGTEKLFF,TGTGCCAGCACCCTCAGGACGGGAACTGAAAAACTGTTTTTT
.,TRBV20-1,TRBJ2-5,CSAKIAETQYF,TGCAGTGCGAAAATCGCGGAGACCCAGTACTTC
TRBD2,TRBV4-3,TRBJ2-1,CASSQDPSGRDEQFF,TGCGCCAGCAGCCAAGATCCCAGCGGGAGGGATGAGCAGTTCTTC
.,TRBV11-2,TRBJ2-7,CASSSTRGSYEQYF,TGTGCCAGCAGCTCAACCAGGGGCTCCTACGAGCAGTACTTC
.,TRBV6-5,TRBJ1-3,CASSSAGLTSGNTIYF,TGTGCCAGCAGTTCCGCCGGACTGACCTCTGGAAACACCATATATTTT
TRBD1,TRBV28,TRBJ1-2,CASSTRQGGFGYTF,TGTGCCAGCAGTACCCGACAGGGTGGTTTTGGCTACACCTTC
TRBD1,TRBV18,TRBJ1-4,CASSPQRDRANEKLFF,TGTGCCAGCTCACCCCAGCGGGACAGGGCTAATGAAAAACTGTTTTTT
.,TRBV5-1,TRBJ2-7,CASSLAATSYEQYF,TGCGCCAGCAGCTTGGCAGCGACCTCCTACGAGCAGTACTTC
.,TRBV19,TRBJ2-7,CASWGPLEDEQYF,TGTGCCAGCTGGGGGCCCCTGGAGGACGAGCAGTACTTC
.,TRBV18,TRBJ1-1,CASSPKGGTEAFF,TGTGCCAGCTCACCAAAGGGGGGGACTGAAGCTTTCTTT
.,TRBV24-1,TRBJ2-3,CATSGHGRTDTQYF,TGTGCCACCAGTGGTCACGGTCGCACAGATACGCAGTATTTT
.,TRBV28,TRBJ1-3,CASSDDTRNTIYF,TGTGCCAGCAGTGACGACACCAGAAACACCATATATTTT
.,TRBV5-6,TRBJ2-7,CASSPEPTYEQYF,TGTGCCAGCAGCCCGGAGCCCACCTACGAGCAGTACTTC
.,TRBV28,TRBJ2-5,CASSLYPGQETQYF,TGTGCCAGCAGTTTATACCCCGGCCAAGAGACCCAGTACTTC